Listed below are T cell receptor beta chains from one sample, sequenced in a study of T-cell memory formation after mild COVID-19. TCRdb reanalysed the 5' RACE reads using MiXCR and keeps one entry per CDR3 protein. Among about 440,000 distinct CDR3 sequences, 15% to 20% were seen once, and the ten largest hold approximately 8.1%. The sequencing sample was made of PBMCs or a T cell subset sorted from them (not recorded which). Source of these receptors: an adult woman who had mild COVID-19 (a few samples of this study predate the infection). Cell type and time point are not known. CDR3s include the opening cysteine and the closing phenylalanine or tryptophan. A D gene is named only where the DNA matches it firmly. Size tells how often a clone was seen (once, few, many) or the class of an expanded clone, and some rows leave it out.

TRBV24-1	TRBD2	few	TRBJ2-2	CATSDPGTSGIKGGELFF	TGTGCCACCAGTGATCCCGGGACTAGCGGCATTAAAGGCGGGGAGCTGTTTTTT
TRBV11-2	NA	many	TRBJ1-2	CASSLGGAYGYTF	TGTGCCAGCAGCTTAGGAGGGGCCTATGGCTACACCTTC
TRBV6-6	NA	few	TRBJ2-3	CASTRSGGRTDTQYF	TGTGCCAGTACGAGGTCGGGGGGCCGCACAGATACGCAGTATTTT
TRBV27	TRBD1	few	TRBJ2-7	CASSLLTTGGYYEQYF	TGTGCCAGCAGTTTGCTAACGACAGGGGGCTATTACGAGCAGTACTTC
TRBV29-1	NA	few	TRBJ1-1	CSVELGQPNTEAFF	TGCAGCGTTGAATTGGGCCAGCCGAACACTGAAGCTTTCTTT
TRBV15	NA	few	TRBJ2-1	CATPEARNEQFF	TGTGCCACCCCAGAAGCGCGGAATGAGCAGTTCTTC
TRBV18	NA	NA	TRBJ1-5	CASSGFQDQPQHF	TGTGCCAGCTCAGGATTCCAGGATCAGCCCCAGCATTTT
TRBV20-1	TRBD1	NA	TRBJ1-3	CSASGQGNTIYF	TGCAGTGCTTCGGGACAGGGAAACACCATATATTTT
TRBV7-6	NA	NA	TRBJ1-2	CASSPRGNGEGFGYTF	TGTGCCAGCAGCCCCAGGGGAAACGGTGAGGGGTTTGGCTACACCTTC
TRBV3-1	NA	NA	TRBJ1-2	CASSQTTTTGRYGYTF	TGTGCCAGCAGCCAAACTACGACCACGGGTCGATATGGCTACACCTTC
TRBV5-1	NA	few	TRBJ2-7	CASSLGPEGLYEQYF	TGCGCCAGCAGCTTGGGGCCGGAGGGGCTCTACGAGCAGTACTTC
TRBV11-2	NA	NA	TRBJ1-2	CASSPWTGGDYGYTF	TGTGCCAGCAGCCCCTGGACGGGGGGGGACTATGGCTACACCTTC
TRBV5-5	TRBD1	NA	TRBJ2-5	CASSGQPQGWKTQYF	TGTGCCAGCAGCGGGCAACCACAGGGGTGGAAGACCCAGTACTTC
TRBV5-1	TRBD1	few	TRBJ2-1	CASSLLGQYYNEQFF	TGCGCCAGCAGCCTACTGGGACAGTACTACAATGAGCAGTTCTTC
TRBV5-1	NA	few	TRBJ2-5	CASSLGPTEETQYF	TGCGCCAGCAGCTTAGGACCGACGGAAGAGACCCAGTACTTC
TRBV11-1	NA	NA	TRBJ2-2	CASTTGSRDTGELFF	TGTGCCAGCACCACAGGGTCGAGGGACACCGGGGAGCTGTTTTTT
TRBV5-1	TRBD2	NA	TRBJ2-7	CASRLAGPGEQYF	TGCGCCAGCAGACTAGCGGGGCCGGGAGAGCAGTACTTC
TRBV25-1	NA	many	TRBJ1-1	CASSAILDNMNTEAFF	TGTGCCAGCAGTGCCATCCTGGACAACATGAACACTGAAGCTTTCTTT
TRBV6-1	NA	NA	TRBJ2-7	CASSAPQRGIYEQYF	TGTGCCAGCAGTGCCCCCCAAAGGGGCATTTACGAGCAGTACTTC
TRBV10-3	NA	NA	TRBJ1-5	CAISEPPNRNQPQHF	TGTGCCATCAGCGAACCCCCAAATCGCAATCAGCCCCAGCATTTT
TRBV7-2	TRBD2	many	TRBJ2-1	CASSSHKTSGGYNEQFF	TGTGCCAGCAGCAGCCACAAGACTAGCGGGGGTTACAATGAGCAGTTCTTC
TRBV7-9	NA	NA	TRBJ2-7	CASSQTLWSYEQYF	TGTGCCAGCAGCCAAACCCTCTGGTCTTACGAGCAGTACTTC
TRBV9	TRBD2	NA	TRBJ2-5	CASSAGLARGETQYF	TGTGCCAGCAGCGCAGGACTAGCGCGGGGAGAGACCCAGTACTTC
TRBV9	NA	NA	TRBJ1-1	CASSPPGRSGEAFF	TGTGCCAGCAGCCCCCCCGGTCGTTCAGGGGAAGCTTTCTTT
TRBV3-1	NA	NA	TRBJ1-3	CASSQAWGGNTIYF	TGTGCCAGCAGCCAAGCATGGGGTGGAAACACCATATATTTT
TRBV28	NA	NA	TRBJ1-1	CASSSGMDEAFF	TGTGCCAGCAGTTCAGGAATGGATGAAGCTTTCTTT
TRBV10-3	TRBD2	many	TRBJ2-3	CATLSGGAGDTQYF	TGTGCCACCCTCAGCGGGGGGGCCGGGGATACGCAGTATTTT
TRBV7-2	NA	NA	TRBJ2-2	CASSLGSSAGELFF	TGTGCCAGCAGCTTAGGTAGTTCCGCCGGGGAGCTGTTTTTT
TRBV5-1	TRBD2	few	TRBJ2-1	CASSSTARGKYNEQFF	TGCGCCAGCAGCTCAACGGCGCGGGGGAAATACAATGAGCAGTTCTTC
TRBV7-8	NA	few	TRBJ2-3	CASSPYDWLASDTQYF	TGTGCCAGCAGCCCCTATGACTGGTTGGCGTCAGATACGCAGTATTTT
TRBV4-3	NA	NA	TRBJ2-1	CASSQDRISGDEQFF	TGCGCCAGCAGCCAAGATCGGATTAGCGGAGATGAGCAGTTCTTC
TRBV20-1	TRBD1	NA	TRBJ2-5	CSARKPGQYSIKTQYF	TGCAGTGCTAGGAAACCGGGACAGTACTCAATCAAGACCCAGTACTTC
TRBV7-9	TRBD1	NA	TRBJ2-1	CASSLTGTGADNEQFF	TGTGCCAGCAGCTTAACCGGGACAGGGGCCGACAATGAGCAGTTCTTC
TRBV19	TRBD2	NA	TRBJ2-3	CASSIDRTSDKYF	TGTGCCAGTAGTATAGATCGGACTAGCGACAAGTATTTT
TRBV5-1	TRBD2	few	TRBJ2-5	CASRPGGPGETQYF	TGCGCCAGCAGGCCGGGGGGGCCGGGAGAGACCCAGTACTTC
TRBV3-1	NA	few	TRBJ1-1	CASSLHRAMNTEAFF	TGTGCCAGCAGCCTCCACAGGGCGATGAACACTGAAGCTTTCTTT
TRBV23-1	NA	few	TRBJ1-1	CASSQCPAGDTEAFF	TGCGCCAGCAGTCAATGCCCAGCAGGGGACACTGAAGCTTTCTTT
TRBV9	NA	few	TRBJ2-2	CASSVDWGNTGELFF	TGTGCCAGCAGCGTAGATTGGGGAAACACCGGGGAGCTGTTTTTT
TRBV20-1	NA	many	TRBJ2-2	CSARDAGRDSGELFF	TGCAGTGCTAGAGATGCGGGGCGGGACTCCGGGGAGCTGTTTTTT
TRBV9	TRBD2	NA	TRBJ2-7	CASSVGTSPTEQYF	TGTGCCAGCAGCGTAGGGACTAGCCCCACGGAGCAGTACTTC
TRBV9	NA	NA	TRBJ1-6	CASSPGGPLHF	TGTGCCAGCAGCCCCGGAGGACCCCTCCACTTT
TRBV24-1	NA	many	TRBJ2-3	CATGLEGRDTQYF	TGTGCCACCGGGCTCGAGGGAAGAGATACGCAGTATTTT
TRBV24-1	TRBD2	NA	TRBJ2-3	CATSELAGGYDTQYF	TGTGCCACCAGTGAACTAGCGGGAGGTTATGATACGCAGTATTTT
TRBV12-5	TRBD1	NA	TRBJ2-3	CASGGRDRGWYDTQYF	TGTGCTAGTGGCGGGCGGGACAGGGGATGGTATGATACGCAGTATTTT
TRBV6-5	NA	NA	TRBJ2-1	CASSYKGRGLYNEQFF	TGTGCCAGCAGTTACAAGGGGAGAGGACTTTACAATGAGCAGTTCTTC
TRBV18	TRBD1	NA	TRBJ2-3	CASSSRTGGSTDTQYF	TGTGCCAGCTCATCTAGGACAGGGGGGTCCACAGATACGCAGTATTTT
TRBV5-8	NA	NA	TRBJ2-3	CASSPGGADTDTQYF	TGTGCCAGCAGCCCCGGCGGGGCCGACACAGATACGCAGTATTTT
TRBV12-3/TRBV12-4	TRBD1	NA	TRBJ2-7	CASSFSSGTANTYEQYF	TGTGCCAGCAGTTTTTCGTCGGGGACAGCCAACACCTACGAGCAGTACTTC
TRBV20-1	NA	NA	TRBJ2-2	CSARDRGTNFNTGELFF	TGCAGTGCTAGAGATCGGGGGACAAATTTTAACACCGGGGAGCTGTTTTTT
TRBV5-1	NA	few	TRBJ2-4	CASSLSQVAPKNIQYF	TGCGCCAGCAGCTTGAGCCAGGTGGCCCCCAAAAACATTCAGTACTTC
TRBV5-6	TRBD1	NA	TRBJ2-7	CASSLFGQGILTYEQYF	TGTGCCAGCAGCTTGTTCGGACAGGGCATTCTAACCTACGAGCAGTACTTC
TRBV12-3/TRBV12-4	NA	few	TRBJ2-5	CASSPSLVMKETQYF	TGTGCCAGCAGTCCCTCGCTAGTGATGAAGGAGACCCAGTACTTC
TRBV7-3	NA	NA	TRBJ2-3	CASSLKAVGSTDTQYF	TGTGCCAGCAGCTTAAAGGCCGTCGGAAGTACAGATACGCAGTATTTT